This T cell receptor beta chain appears in the sequencing data of a study of cytomegalovirus exposure and HLA in healthy donors. J was trimmed by 4 bases and V by 6 bases; bases with no gene match: 7. Looked up from germline, CDR1 is LNHDA and CDR2 is SQIVND (reference sequence). This CDR3 has 14 residues. A multiplex PCR was run with 60 Vbeta primers and 13 Jbeta primers. Here immunoSEQ multiplex PCR was the method, and the copy in TCRdb shows in-frame clones only, minus some. This table has about 160,000 clones, about 81% appearing once. J is TRBJ2-3 and V is TRBV19; 7 nucleotides agree with TRBD2. The TCR originated in a girl aged 10 to 17 in good health and CMV-seropositive. The sample taken for sequencing was PBMCs. CDR3 loop: CASSFAGVSDTQYF. The CDR3 DNA is TGTGCCAGTAGCTTCGCGGGGGTCTCAGATACGCAGTATTTT. Supplemented by reference TRBV19 and TRBJ2-3, the full variable domain reads DGGITQSPKYLFRKEGQNVTLSCEQNLNHDAMYWYRQDPGQGLRLIYYSQIVNDFQKGDIAEGYSVSREKKESFPLTVTSAQKNPTAFYLCASSFAGVSDTQYFGPGTRLTVL.